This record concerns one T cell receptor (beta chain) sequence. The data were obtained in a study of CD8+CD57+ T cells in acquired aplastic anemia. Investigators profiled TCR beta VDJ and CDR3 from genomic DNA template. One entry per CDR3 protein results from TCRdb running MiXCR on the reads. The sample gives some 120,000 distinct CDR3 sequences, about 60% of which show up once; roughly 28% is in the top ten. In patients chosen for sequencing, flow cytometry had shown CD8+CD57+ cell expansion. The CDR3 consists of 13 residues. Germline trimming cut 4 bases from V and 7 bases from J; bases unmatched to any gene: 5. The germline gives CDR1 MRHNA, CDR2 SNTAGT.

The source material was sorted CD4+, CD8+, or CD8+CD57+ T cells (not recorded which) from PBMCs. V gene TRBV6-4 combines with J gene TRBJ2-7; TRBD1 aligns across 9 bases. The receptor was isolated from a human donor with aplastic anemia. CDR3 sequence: CASSVTGGEEQYF. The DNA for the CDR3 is TGTGCCAGCAGTGTAACAGGGGGCGAAGAGCAGTACTTC.